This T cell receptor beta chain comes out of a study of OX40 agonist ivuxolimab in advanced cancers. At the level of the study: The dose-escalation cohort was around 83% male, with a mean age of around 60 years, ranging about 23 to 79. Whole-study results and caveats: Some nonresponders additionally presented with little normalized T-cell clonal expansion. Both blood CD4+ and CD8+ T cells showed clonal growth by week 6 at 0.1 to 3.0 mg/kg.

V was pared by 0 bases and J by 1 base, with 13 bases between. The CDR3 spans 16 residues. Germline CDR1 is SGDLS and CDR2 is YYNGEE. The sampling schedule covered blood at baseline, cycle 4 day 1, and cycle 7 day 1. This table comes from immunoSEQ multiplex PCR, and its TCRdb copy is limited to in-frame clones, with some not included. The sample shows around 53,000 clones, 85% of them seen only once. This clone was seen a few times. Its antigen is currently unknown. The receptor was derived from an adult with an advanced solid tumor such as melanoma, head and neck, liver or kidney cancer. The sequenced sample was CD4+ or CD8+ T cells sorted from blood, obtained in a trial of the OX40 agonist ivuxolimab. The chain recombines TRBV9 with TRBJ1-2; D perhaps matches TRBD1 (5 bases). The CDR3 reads CASSVDRGVGNYGYTF. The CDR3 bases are TGTGCCAGCAGCGTAGATCGAGGGGTGGGTAACTATGGCTACACCTTC.